This TCR beta chain was observed in a study of molecular identifiers for immune sequencing clone quantification. Regarding the study as a whole: Approximately 1 million naive cells reportedly did not prevent detection of spiked Jurkat TCR RNA from one cell. The study found clones above 20 RNA copies held over 98% of effector molecules and under 1% in naive cells.

This clonotype was found many times. Its antigen is not identified. Every naive CD8 library was made from between roughly 17,000 and 1,100,000 sorted cells with 10%, 30% or 50% RNA. A CD8+CD4-CCR7+CD45RA+ phenotype served as the sorting definition for naive CD8 T cells. TCRdb fed the PCR reads into MiXCR, producing one record per CDR3 protein. Of about 320,000 distinct CDR3 sequences detected, 24% appear once; the ten largest clones hold around 0.74%. Material for sequencing was naive CD8+ T cells from blood, with Jurkat cell RNA spiked in. The subset here: FACS-sorted CD8+CD4-CCR7+CD45RA+ naive T cells. The sequence was obtained from a human donor in good health. Some libraries in this study had Jurkat cell RNA spiked in.

DNA for the CDR3: TGTGCCACCACCCGGGCCAGCTCCTACGAGCAGTACTTC. As protein: CATTRASSYEQYF. The chain is built from TRBV28 and TRBJ2-7; D ambiguous. V was clipped by 10 bases and J by 0 bases, with 13 bases between them. The CDR3 covers 13 residues. Germline V gene data show CDR1 as MDHEN and CDR2 as SYDVKM. Full variable domain (outside the CDR3, taken from reference TRBV28 and TRBJ2-7): DVKVTQSSRYLVKRTGEKVFLECVQDMDHENMFWYRQDPGLGLRLIYFSYDVKMKEKGDIPEGYSVSREKKERFSLILESASTNQTSMYLCATTRASSYEQYFGPGTRLTVT.